This TCR beta chain was sequenced for a study of T-cell memory formation after mild COVID-19. Whole-study results and caveats: Some responding clones appeared in pre-infection memory, suggesting cross-reactive memory joined. Clones that contracted clustered mainly in CM and EM if CD4+ and in EMRA if CD8+.

Germline-derived CDR1 and CDR2 are LNHDA and SQIVND (reference sequence). The CDR3 has 15 residues. J gave up 2 bases and V 3 bases, and 4 bases lay outside the gene matches. A single record per CDR3 protein comes from TCRdb applying MiXCR to the 5' RACE reads. The profile covers about 400,000 distinct CDR3 sequences, with approximately 24% appearing a single time and about 10% taken by the ten largest. Worth noting for this clonotype: The antigen remains undetermined.

The source of this sequence is an adult woman who had mild COVID-19 (a few samples of this study predate the infection). Cell type and time point are not known. The sequenced material came from PBMCs or a T cell subset sorted from them (not recorded which). The chain recombines TRBV19 with TRBJ1-5; 7 bases map to TRBD1. The CDR3 DNA sequence: TGTGCCAGTAGTATTTGGGACAGCCGCAATCAGCCCCAGCATTTT. Its translation: CASSIWDSRNQPQHF.